Listed below are T cell receptor beta chains from one sample, sequenced in a study of blood T cells in healthy people across ages. TCRdb passed the 5' RACE reads through MiXCR, listing each CDR3 protein once. The sample has 1 million or so distinct CDR3 sequences, roughly 24% seen once. This sample was shared with a second study, whose subject was T cells of mothers and their children.

Sequencing used blood. Receptor source: a girl aged 2 to 10 in good health. Both conserved end residues are part of each CDR3. A D gene is named only where the DNA matches it firmly. Some rows mark clone size as missing; the rest say once, few, many or name a class of expanded clone.

clone size	V gene	D gene	J gene	CDR3 protein	CDR3 DNA
-	TRBV7-3	TRBD1	TRBJ1-1	CASSFGTASTEAFF	TGTGCCAGCAGCTTCGGGACAGCGAGCACTGAAGCTTTCTTT
-	TRBV5-1	-	TRBJ2-3	CASRSRETDTQYF	TGCGCCAGCAGGTCCAGAGAGACAGATACGCAGTATTTT
-	TRBV6-7	-	TRBJ1-2	CASSQSYYGYTF	TGTGCCAGCAGTCAGAGCTATTATGGCTACACCTTC
few	TRBV27	TRBD1	TRBJ2-7	CASSPTQGAYEQYF	TGTGCCAGCAGTCCTACTCAGGGGGCCTACGAGCAGTACTTC
-	TRBV7-9	-	TRBJ1-4	CASGLGDGGGEKLFF	TGTGCCAGCGGCTTAGGAGACGGGGGTGGCGAAAAACTGTTTTTT
many	TRBV7-2	TRBD1	TRBJ2-5	CASSLFAGGQETQYF	TGTGCCAGCAGTTTATTCGCAGGGGGCCAAGAGACCCAGTACTTC
-	TRBV12-3/TRBV12-4	-	TRBJ1-5	CASSLSAFEPQHF	TGTGCCAGCAGTTTATCTGCATTTGAGCCCCAGCATTTT
many	TRBV19	-	TRBJ2-7	CASSMGGQYEQYF	TGTGCCAGTAGTATGGGGGGCCAATACGAGCAGTACTTC
few	TRBV27	-	TRBJ1-5	CASSPWGTLNQPQHF	TGTGCCAGCAGTCCGTGGGGGACCCTCAATCAGCCCCAGCATTTT
few	TRBV6-2/TRBV6-3	TRBD2	TRBJ2-3	CASSPYAGTSGRGTQYF	TGTGCCAGCAGTCCGTATGCCGGGACTAGCGGGAGAGGAACGCAGTATTTT
-	TRBV5-1	-	TRBJ2-7	CASSLRDDYEQYF	TGCGCCAGCAGCCTCCGGGACGACTACGAGCAGTACTTC
-	TRBV29-1	-	TRBJ1-1	CSVSGSEAFF	TGCAGCGTCTCCGGGTCTGAAGCTTTCTTT
few	TRBV12-5	TRBD2	TRBJ2-1	CASDTGRSSYNEQFF	TGTGCTAGTGATACCGGGAGGTCTTCTTACAATGAGCAGTTCTTC
few	TRBV12-3/TRBV12-4	-	TRBJ1-2	CASSMETAGYGYTF	TGTGCCAGCAGCATGGAAACAGCGGGCTATGGCTACACCTTC
few	TRBV10-3	TRBD2	TRBJ2-3	CATGVGRGSTDTQYF	TGTGCCACCGGTGTAGGGCGGGGGAGCACAGATACGCAGTATTTT
few	TRBV20-1	-	TRBJ2-5	CSARPWRDQALQETQYF	TGCAGTGCTAGACCTTGGCGGGACCAGGCCCTCCAAGAGACCCAGTACTTC
-	TRBV29-1	TRBD1	TRBJ2-3	CSVSGAGGPTDTQYF	TGCAGCGTTTCGGGGGCAGGGGGCCCCACAGATACGCAGTATTTT
-	TRBV29-1	TRBD1	TRBJ2-7	CSVGGLFTGGFYEQYF	TGCAGCGTTGGGGGCCTTTTCACAGGGGGCTTTTACGAGCAGTACTTC